Sequencing of this T cell receptor (beta chain) was carried out in a study of blood T cell repertoires in COVID-19. About the research overall: Material from acute and convalescent COVID-19 was sourced from the United States, Italy and Spain.

Assay used: immunoSEQ multiplex PCR; TCRdb lists only in-frame clones, some missing. The data contain about 170,000 clones, 70% to 85% of them seen just once; the ten biggest clones take up more than 10%. Cohort 3 recovery required two negative PCRs, clearance, or symptom resolution. From germline, CDR1 is SGHTA and CDR2 FQGTGA. The trim removed 4 bases at V and 4 bases at J, leaving 15 bases unmatched. The CDR3 totals 18 residues. The sample was PBMCs or T cells enriched from blood (not recorded which). The rearrangement uses TRBV7-3 and TRBJ1-4; 7 bases fit TRBD1. The origin of this receptor is a man aged 45-65 years who had recovered from COVID-19. As DNA, the CDR3 is TGTGCCAGCAGCTCACTCCCACCCCCTAGGGACAGTAATGAAAAACTGTTTTTT. As protein: CASSSLPPPRDSNEKLFF.